The T cell receptor beta chain described here comes from a study of blood T cell repertoires in COVID-19 (dated by TCRdb to the early 2020s). Background on the whole study: Samples from collaborators originated in the United States, Italy and Spain and spanned both the acute and convalescent phases of COVID-19. The material from the prospective study consisted of cDNA or gDNA derived from T cells, B-cell-depleted T cells, or PBMCs. Subjects who had been exposed to COVID-19, were actively infected with it, or had recovered from it provided the deeply sampled blood TCRbeta repertoires that made up the dataset. The repertoires were released in a freely available public database intended as a resource for research on the immune response to SARS-CoV-2. Samples were obtained from the ongoing ImmuneRACE study (first 160 participants) and from roughly 1,300 subjects provided by 6 global collaborators. Nearly every sample came with metadata listing a de-identified subject ID, COVID-19 status, age in years and sex. Where available, HLA class I and class II types were taken from metadata supplied by the sample provider and were not determined by assay-based typing.

Details on this clone: What antigen it recognizes has not been identified. No base-level quality is on record; no much larger clone is a single base apart.

The paper as a whole reports these results and caveats: The amount of clinical and demographic metadata varied by source and participant and was provided uncurated.

For CDR1 and CDR2, the germline V gene (reference sequence) lists SEHNR and FQNEAQ. There are 13 amino acids in the CDR3, from cysteine to phenylalanine inclusive. The only DNA kept is the CDR3, 39 bases in frame from the first base. V and J lose 3 bases and 4 bases, and a span of 6 bases separates them. The immunoSEQ Assay, a bias-controlled multiplex PCR, was used to amplify TCRbeta CDR3 regions from genomic DNA. Concerning the study's data processing: Within the assay, amplification of reference gene primers was used to estimate how many nucleated cells each sample contained. Sequence reads were collapsed and filtered to measure the absolute abundance of every unique TCRbeta CDR3 rearrangement. Productive Simpson clonality was computed per sample as the square root of Simpson's diversity index over productive rearrangements. TCRdb limited this immuneACCESS table to in-frame rearrangements with V and J called. A share of clones is missing; checked studies link under half to unresolved V genes, and the rest is unexplained. V, J and clone size derive from that table, while D and trimming were established from the DNA sequence. In this sample the table shows 110,000 or so clones, 70% to 90% of which occur a single time. The ten top clones hold around 4.5% of the sample.

Whole blood was collected in K2EDTA tubes by collaborating institutions according to the institutions' own protocols. For TCRbeta analysis, collaborator samples were shipped as frozen whole blood, as isolated PBMCs, or as DNA extracted from either sample type. The receptor was isolated from a woman aged 45-59 years with acute or convalescent COVID-19. The specimen was peripheral blood. The chain employs TRBV7-9 and TRBJ2-2; the D gene identity is not certain. This receptor has the CDR3 CASSFSGTGELFF. The nucleotide sequence is given as TGTGCCAGCAGCTTTTCGGGCACCGGGGAGCTGTTTTTT.